This T cell receptor beta chain was recorded in a study of human T cells and chemical hapten exposure. On the study more broadly: Sensitizing treatment utilized 2% DPC over a 2 cm by 2 cm portion of upper inner arm skin. Each week of the roughly 25-week study, patients had diphenylcyclopropenone applied to the scalp. Study conclusions and caveats: Sensitizing with DPC caused no change in TCRs above 1 in 1000 frequency.

The CDR3 covers 13 residues. The V gene lost 3 bases and the J gene lost 0 bases, with 3 bases spanning the gap. Germline CDR1 reads SQVTM; CDR2 reads ANQGSEA. TCRdb ran MiXCR on the RACE reads and lists one entry per CDR3 protein. The sample lists more than 250,000 distinct CDR3 sequences; approximately 8.6% were seen once. A remark on this clonotype: What it binds is unknown.

Noted time point: pre-sensitization, week 0. Documented treatment: therapeutic diphenylcyclopropenone sensitization with weekly scalp DPC. Staff drew blood before applying each patch test. The chain has TRBV29-1 and TRBJ2-6; D remains ambiguous. The sequence was obtained from a middle-aged woman with alopecia areata. Some clones in this sample may be carry-over from other donors' samples. This specimen consisted of whole blood, obtained in connection with sensitization to the hapten diphenylcyclopropenone (DPC). CDR3 sequence: CSVERSGANVLTF. The CDR3 DNA reads as TGCAGCGTTGAGCGCTCTGGGGCCAACGTCCTGACTTTC. Looking up the rest from reference TRBV29-1 and TRBJ2-6 gives the full variable domain: SAVISQKPSRDICQRGTSLTIQCQVDSQVTMMFWYRQQPGQSLTLIATANQGSEATYESGFVIDKFPISRPNLTFSTLTVSNMSPEDSSIYLCSVERSGANVLTFGAGSRLTVL.